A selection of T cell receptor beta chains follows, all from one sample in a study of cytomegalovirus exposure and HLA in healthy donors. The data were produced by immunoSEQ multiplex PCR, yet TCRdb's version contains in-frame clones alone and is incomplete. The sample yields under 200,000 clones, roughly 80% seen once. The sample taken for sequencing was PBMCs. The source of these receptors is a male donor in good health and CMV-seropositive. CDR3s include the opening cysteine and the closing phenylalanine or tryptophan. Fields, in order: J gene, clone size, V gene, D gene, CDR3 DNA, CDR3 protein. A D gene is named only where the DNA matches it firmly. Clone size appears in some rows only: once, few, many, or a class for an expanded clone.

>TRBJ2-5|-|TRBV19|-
TGTGCCAGTAGTATGGTATTTTCTACAGGGACACACCAAGAGACCCAGTACTTC
CASSMVFSTGTHQETQYF
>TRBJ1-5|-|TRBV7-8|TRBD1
TGTGCCAGCAGCAAAGGACAGGGTTCGAATCAGCCCCAGCATTTT
CASSKGQGSNQPQHF
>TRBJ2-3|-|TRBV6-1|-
TGTGCCAGCAGTGAAGGGTATCTAGTTACGCAGTATTTT
CASSEGYLVTQYF
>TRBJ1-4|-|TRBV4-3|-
TGCGCCAGCAGCCAAACTCATGCAACTAATGAAAAACTGTTTTTT
CASSQTHATNEKLFF
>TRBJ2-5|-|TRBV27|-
TGTGCCAGCACTACGTCGGGCCAAGAGACCCAGTACTTC
CASTTSGQETQYF
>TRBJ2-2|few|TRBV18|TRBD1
TGTGCCAGCTCATTCCAGGGGGCGGCGAACACCGGGGAGCTGTTTTTT
CASSFQGAANTGELFF
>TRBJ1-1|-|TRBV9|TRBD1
TGTGCCAGCAGCGCGGGACAGATGAACACTGAAGCTTTCTTT
CASSAGQMNTEAFF
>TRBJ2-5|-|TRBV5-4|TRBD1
TGTGCCAGCAGCTTGGAACCCGGGACAGAGGAGACCCAGTACTTC
CASSLEPGTEETQYF
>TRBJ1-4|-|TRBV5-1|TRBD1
TGCGCCAGCAGCCTACAGGGGGCTAATGAAAAACTGTTTTTT
CASSLQGANEKLFF
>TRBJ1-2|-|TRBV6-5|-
TGTGCCAGCACCCCGAACCAGGTCGGCTATGGCTACACCTTC
CASTPNQVGYGYTF
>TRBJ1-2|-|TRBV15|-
TGTGCCACCAGCAGAGGCCCTACCGTATTACAGGAGACCTATGGCTACACCTTC
CATSRGPTVLQETYGYTF
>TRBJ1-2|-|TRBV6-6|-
TGTGCCAGCAGCGGCAGGGGTGGTCACTCCTATGGCTACACCTTC
CASSGRGGHSYGYTF
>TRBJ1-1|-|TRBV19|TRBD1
TGTGCCAGTAGTATCGGACAGGGGAGGGCTTTCTTT
CASSIGQGRAFF
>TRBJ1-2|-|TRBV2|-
TGTGCCAGCAGTGTTCTGCAGGCAGGGATTGGCTACACCTTC
CASSVLQAGIGYTF
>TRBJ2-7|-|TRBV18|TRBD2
TGTGCCAGCTCACCCCTCGGGGGGTCCTCCTACGAGCAGTACTTC
CASSPLGGSSYEQYF
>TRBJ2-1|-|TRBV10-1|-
TGCGCCAGCAGTGAGCCAGACACCCCGTACAATGAGCAGTTCTTC
CASSEPDTPYNEQFF
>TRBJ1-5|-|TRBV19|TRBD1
TGTGCCAGTAGTATAGAGGGTTACAGGGGTAGCAATCAGCCCCAGCATTTT
CASSIEGYRGSNQPQHF
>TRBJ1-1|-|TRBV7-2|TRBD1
TGTGCCAGCAGCTTAGGCAGGGGGCGAACTGAAGCTTTCTTT
CASSLGRGRTEAFF
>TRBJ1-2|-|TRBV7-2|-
TGTGCCAGCAGCGCCTCAGGGGTTGGTTATGGCTACACCTTC
CASSASGVGYGYTF
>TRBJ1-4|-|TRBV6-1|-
TGTGCCAGCAGAATCAATTCCCCAGAAAAACTGTTTTTT
CASRINSPEKLFF
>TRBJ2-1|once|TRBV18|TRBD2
TGTGCCAGCTCAGGTAGCGGGAGTGTATCCTACAATGAGCAGTTCTTC
CASSGSGSVSYNEQFF
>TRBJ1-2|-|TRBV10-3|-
TGTGCCATCAGTGAGCGGGGTATAGGGTATGGCTACACCTTC
CAISERGIGYGYTF
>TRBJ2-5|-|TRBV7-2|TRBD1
TGTGCCAGCAGCTTTAATTCCGGGACAGCCCAAGAGACCCAGTACTTC
CASSFNSGTAQETQYF
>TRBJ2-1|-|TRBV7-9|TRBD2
TGTGCCAGCAGCCCCACCAGAGGACTAGGGTACAATGAGCAGTTCTTC
CASSPTRGLGYNEQFF
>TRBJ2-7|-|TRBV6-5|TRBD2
TGTGCCAGCGCCGGGCTAGCGGCCTACGAGCAGTACTTC
CASAGLAAYEQYF
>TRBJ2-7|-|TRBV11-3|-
TGTGCCAGCAGACCTCAGTCCCTCTGCTACGAGCAGTACTTC
CASRPQSLCYEQYF
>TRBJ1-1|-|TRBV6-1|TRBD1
TGTGCCAGCAGGCCGGGACAGGGGGGGAACACTGAAGCTTTCTTT
CASRPGQGGNTEAFF
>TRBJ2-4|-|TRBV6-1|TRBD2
TGTGCCAGCTGGGGGGGCATTCAGTACTTC
CASWGGIQYF
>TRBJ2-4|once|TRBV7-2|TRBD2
TGTGCCAGCAGCTTCCTACTAGCGGGAGATGGTAAAAACAGTCAGTACTTC
CASSFLLAGDGKNSQYF
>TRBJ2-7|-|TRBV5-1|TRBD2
TGCGCCAGTTCCACTAGCGGGGGAGAAGAGACCTACGAGCAGTACTTC
CASSTSGGEETYEQYF